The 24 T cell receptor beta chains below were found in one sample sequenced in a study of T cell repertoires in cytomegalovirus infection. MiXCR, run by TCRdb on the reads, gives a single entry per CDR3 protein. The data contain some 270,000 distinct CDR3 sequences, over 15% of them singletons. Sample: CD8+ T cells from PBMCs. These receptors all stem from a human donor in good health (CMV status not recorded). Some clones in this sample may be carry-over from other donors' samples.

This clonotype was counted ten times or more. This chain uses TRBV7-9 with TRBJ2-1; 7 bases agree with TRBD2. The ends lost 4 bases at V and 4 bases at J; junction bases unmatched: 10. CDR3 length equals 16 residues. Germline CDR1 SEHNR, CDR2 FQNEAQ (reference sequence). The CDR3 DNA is TGTGCCAGCAGCTCACAAGCGGGGATCTCATACAATGAGCAGTTCTTC. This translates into CASSSQAGISYNEQFF.

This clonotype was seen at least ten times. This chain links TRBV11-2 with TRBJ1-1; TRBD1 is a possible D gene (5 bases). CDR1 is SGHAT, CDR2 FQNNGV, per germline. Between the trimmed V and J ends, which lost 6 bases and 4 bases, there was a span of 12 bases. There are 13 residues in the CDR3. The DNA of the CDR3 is TGTGCCAGCAGTGTAGGGACGGTCACTGAAGCTTTCTTT. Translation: CASSVGTVTEAFF.

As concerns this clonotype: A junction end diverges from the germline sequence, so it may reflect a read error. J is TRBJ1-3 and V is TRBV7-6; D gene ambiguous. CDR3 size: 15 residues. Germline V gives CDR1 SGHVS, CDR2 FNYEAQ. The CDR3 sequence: CASSLERSSGSTIYF. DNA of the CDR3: TGTGCCAGCAGCTTAGAACGGAGCTCTGGAAGCACCATATATTTT.

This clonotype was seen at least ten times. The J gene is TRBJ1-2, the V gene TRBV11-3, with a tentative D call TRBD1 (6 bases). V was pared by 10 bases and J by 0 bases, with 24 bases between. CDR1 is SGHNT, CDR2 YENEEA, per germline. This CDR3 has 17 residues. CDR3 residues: CATPRGGHPLSNYGYTF. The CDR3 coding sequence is TGTGCCACCCCTAGGGGGGGACACCCTCTTTCTAACTATGGCTACACCTTC.

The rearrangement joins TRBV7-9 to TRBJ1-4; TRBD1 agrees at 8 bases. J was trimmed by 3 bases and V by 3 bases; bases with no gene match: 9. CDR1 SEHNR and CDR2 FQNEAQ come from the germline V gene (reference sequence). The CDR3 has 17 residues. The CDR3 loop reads CASSFGQQGAANEKLFF. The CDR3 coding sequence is TGTGCCAGCAGCTTTGGACAGCAGGGGGCAGCTAATGAAAAACTGTTTTTT.

CDR3 residues: CASSLALGGTGELFF. DNA for the CDR3: TGCGCCAGCAGCCTTGCCCTGGGGGGCACCGGGGAGCTGTTTTTT. The chain has TRBV4-3 and TRBJ2-2; tentatively, D is TRBD2 (6 bases). Germline V gene lookup returns CDR1 LGHNA and CDR2 YSLEER. The CDR3 is made up of 15 amino acids. Trimming cost V 4 bases and J 4 bases, with 13 bases left between them.

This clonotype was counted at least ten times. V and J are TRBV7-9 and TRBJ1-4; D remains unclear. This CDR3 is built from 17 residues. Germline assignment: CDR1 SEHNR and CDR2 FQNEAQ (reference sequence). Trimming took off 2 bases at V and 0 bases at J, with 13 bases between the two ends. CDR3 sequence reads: CASSLSGEFATNEKLFF. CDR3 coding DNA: TGTGCCAGCAGCTTAAGCGGGGAGTTTGCAACTAATGAAAAACTGTTTTTT.

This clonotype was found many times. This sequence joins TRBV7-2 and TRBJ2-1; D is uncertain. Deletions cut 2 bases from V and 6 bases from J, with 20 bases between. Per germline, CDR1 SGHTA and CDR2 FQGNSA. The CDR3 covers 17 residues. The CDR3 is CASSLPTGPQWGNEQFF. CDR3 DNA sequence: TGTGCCAGCAGCTTACCCACTGGGCCCCAATGGGGCAATGAGCAGTTCTTC.

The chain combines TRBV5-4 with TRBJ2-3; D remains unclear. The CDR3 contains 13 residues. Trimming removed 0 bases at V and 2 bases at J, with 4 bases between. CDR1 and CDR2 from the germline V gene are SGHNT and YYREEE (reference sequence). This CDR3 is CASSLGTTDTQYF. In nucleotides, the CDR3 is TGTGCCAGCAGCTTGGGGACCACAGATACGCAGTATTTT.

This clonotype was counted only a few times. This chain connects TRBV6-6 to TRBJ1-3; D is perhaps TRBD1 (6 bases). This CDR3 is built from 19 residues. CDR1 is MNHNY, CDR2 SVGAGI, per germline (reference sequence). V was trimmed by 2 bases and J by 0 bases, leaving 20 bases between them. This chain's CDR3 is CASSYGLFDRPSSGNTIYF. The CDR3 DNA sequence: TGTGCCAGCAGTTACGGGTTGTTCGACAGGCCCAGCTCTGGAAACACCATATATTTT.

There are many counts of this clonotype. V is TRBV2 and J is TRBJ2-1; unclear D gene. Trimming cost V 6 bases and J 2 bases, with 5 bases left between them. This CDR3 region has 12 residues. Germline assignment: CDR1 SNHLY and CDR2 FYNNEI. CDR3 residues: CASSPAYNEQFF. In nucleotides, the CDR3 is TGTGCCAGCAGCCCGGCCTACAATGAGCAGTTCTTC. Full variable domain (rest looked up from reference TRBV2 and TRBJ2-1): EPEVTQTPSHQVTQMGQEVILRCVPISNHLYFYWYRQILGQKVEFLVSFYNNEISEKSEIFDDQFSVERPDGSNFTLKIRSTKLEDSAMYFCASSPAYNEQFFGPGTRLTVL.

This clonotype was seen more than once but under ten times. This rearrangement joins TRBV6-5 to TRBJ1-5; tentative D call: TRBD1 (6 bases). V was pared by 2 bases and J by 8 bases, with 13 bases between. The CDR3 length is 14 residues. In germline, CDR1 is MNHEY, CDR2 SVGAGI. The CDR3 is CASSYGGGLEPQHF. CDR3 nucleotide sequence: TGTGCCAGCAGTTACGGGGGCGGGTTGGAGCCCCAGCATTTT.

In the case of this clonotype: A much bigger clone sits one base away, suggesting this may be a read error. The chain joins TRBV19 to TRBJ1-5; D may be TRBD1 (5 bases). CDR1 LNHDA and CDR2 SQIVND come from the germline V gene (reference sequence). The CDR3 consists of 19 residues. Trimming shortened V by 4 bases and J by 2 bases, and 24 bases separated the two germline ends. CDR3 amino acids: CASSNGDGGNILGNQPQHF. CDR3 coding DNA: TGTGCCAGTAGTAACGGCGACGGGGGGAATATATTAGGCAATCAGCCCCAGCATTTT.

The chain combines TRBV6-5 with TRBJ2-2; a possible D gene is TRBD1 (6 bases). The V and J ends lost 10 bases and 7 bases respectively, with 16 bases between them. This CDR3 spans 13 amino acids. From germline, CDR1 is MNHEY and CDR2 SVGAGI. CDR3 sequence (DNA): TGTGCCACCCGGGAAGGGGACATCGGGGAGCTGTTTTTT. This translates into CATREGDIGELFF.

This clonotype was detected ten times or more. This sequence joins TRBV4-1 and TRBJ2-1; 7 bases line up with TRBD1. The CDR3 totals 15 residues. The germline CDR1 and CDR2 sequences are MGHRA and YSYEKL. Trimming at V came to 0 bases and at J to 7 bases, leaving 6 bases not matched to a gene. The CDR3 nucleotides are TGCGCCAGCAGCCAAGAAGGGGGCGCAGGGAATGAGCAGTTCTTC. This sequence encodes CASSQEGGAGNEQFF.

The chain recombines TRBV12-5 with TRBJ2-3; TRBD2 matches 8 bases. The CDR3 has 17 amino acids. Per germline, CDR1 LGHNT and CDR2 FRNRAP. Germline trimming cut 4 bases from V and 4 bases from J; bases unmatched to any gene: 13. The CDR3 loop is CASGSPRVAGISDTQYF. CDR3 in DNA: TGTGCTAGTGGTTCCCCTCGCGTAGCGGGGATCTCAGATACGCAGTATTTT.

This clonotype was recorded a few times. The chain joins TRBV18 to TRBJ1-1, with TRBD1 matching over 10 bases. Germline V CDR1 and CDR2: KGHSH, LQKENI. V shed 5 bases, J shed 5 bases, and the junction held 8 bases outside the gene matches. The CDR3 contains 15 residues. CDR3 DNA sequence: TGTGCCAGCTCAAATCCCGGGACAGGGGAGACTGAAGCTTTCTTT. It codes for CASSNPGTGETEAFF.

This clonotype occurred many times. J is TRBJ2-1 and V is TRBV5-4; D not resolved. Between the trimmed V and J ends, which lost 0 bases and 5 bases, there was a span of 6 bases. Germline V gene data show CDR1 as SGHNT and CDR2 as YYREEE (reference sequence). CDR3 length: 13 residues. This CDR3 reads CASSLGINNEQFF. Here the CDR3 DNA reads TGTGCCAGCAGCTTGGGAATTAACAATGAGCAGTTCTTC.

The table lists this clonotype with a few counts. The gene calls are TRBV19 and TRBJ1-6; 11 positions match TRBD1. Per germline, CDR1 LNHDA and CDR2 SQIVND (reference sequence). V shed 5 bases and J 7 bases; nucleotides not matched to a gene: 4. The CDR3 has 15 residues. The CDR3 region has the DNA TGTGCCAGTAGTGCCAGGGACAGGGGGAATTCACCCCTCCACTTT. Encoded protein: CASSARDRGNSPLHF.

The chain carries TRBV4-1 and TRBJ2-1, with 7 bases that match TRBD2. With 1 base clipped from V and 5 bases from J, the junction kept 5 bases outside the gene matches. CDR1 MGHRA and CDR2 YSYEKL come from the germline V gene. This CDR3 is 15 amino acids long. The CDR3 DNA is TGCGCCAGCAGCCAAGGGCGGGGGATAAACAATGAGCAGTTCTTC. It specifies CASSQGRGINNEQFF.

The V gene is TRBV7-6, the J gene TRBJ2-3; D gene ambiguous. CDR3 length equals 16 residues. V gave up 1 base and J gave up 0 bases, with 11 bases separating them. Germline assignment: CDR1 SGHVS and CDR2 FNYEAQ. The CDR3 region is CASSLEVGRSTDTQYF. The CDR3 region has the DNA TGTGCCAGCAGCTTAGAGGTCGGCAGGAGCACAGATACGCAGTATTTT.

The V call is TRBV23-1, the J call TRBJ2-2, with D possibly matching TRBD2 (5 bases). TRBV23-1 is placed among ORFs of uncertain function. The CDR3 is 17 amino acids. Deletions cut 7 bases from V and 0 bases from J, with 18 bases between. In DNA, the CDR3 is TGCGCCAGCAACAGCGGCGGTAATATCGCGAACACCGGGGAGCTGTTTTTT. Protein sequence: CASNSGGNIANTGELFF.

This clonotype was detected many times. DNA of the CDR3: TGTGCCAGCAGCCAAGCCAGGACAGGGGGGACTGAAGCTTTCTTT. Its translation is CASSQARTGGTEAFF. The gene calls are TRBV4-2 and TRBJ1-1; 10 nucleotides agree with TRBD1. Per the germline V gene, CDR1 is LGHNA and CDR2 is YNFKEQ. The ends lost 1 base at V and 5 bases at J; junction bases unmatched: 4. CDR3 size: 15 residues.

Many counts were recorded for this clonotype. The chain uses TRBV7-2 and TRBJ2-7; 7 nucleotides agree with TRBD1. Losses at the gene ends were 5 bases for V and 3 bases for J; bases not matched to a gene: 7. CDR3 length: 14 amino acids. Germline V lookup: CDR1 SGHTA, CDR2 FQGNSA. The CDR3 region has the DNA TGTGCCAGCAGCGACCCCGACAGGGTCTACGAGCAGTACTTC. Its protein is CASSDPDRVYEQYF.